This T cell receptor beta chain stems from a study of blood T cell repertoires in COVID-19 (TCRdb year 2020). Regarding the complete study: Samples covering the acute and convalescent phases of COVID-19 were provided by collaborators in the United States, Italy and Spain. The prospective study material was composed of cDNA or gDNA derived from T cells, B-cell-depleted T cells, or PBMCs. Subjects who had been exposed to COVID-19, were actively infected with it, or had recovered from it provided the deeply sampled blood TCRbeta repertoires that made up the dataset. A freely available public database, intended as a resource for researchers studying the immune response to SARS-CoV-2, is where the repertoires were released. The samples were drawn from two sources: the first 160 participants of the ongoing ImmuneRACE study, and 1,200 or so subjects contributed by 6 global collaborators. The sample metadata nearly always contained a de-identified subject ID, COVID-19 status, age in years and sex. Where available, HLA class I and class II types were taken from metadata supplied by the sample provider and were not determined by assay-based typing. The full study reports these points: The quantity of clinical and demographic metadata differed by source and by participant and was supplied without curation.

CDR1 and CDR2 are drawn from the germline V gene: SGHVS, FQNEAQ. Spanning cysteine to phenylalanine, the CDR3 consists of 12 amino acids. Just CDR3 DNA is preserved here, 36 bases in frame from base 1. Compared with germline, V lacks 5 bases and J lacks 8 bases; bases without a gene match: 3. The immunoSEQ Assay, a bias-controlled multiplex PCR, was used to amplify TCRbeta CDR3 regions from genomic DNA. Per the source publication's procedure: Nucleated cell counts per sample were estimated from amplification of reference gene primers within the assay. To quantify the absolute abundance of each unique TCRbeta CDR3 rearrangement, sequence reads were collapsed and filtered. For each sample, productive Simpson clonality was calculated as the square root of Simpson's diversity index over productive rearrangements. TCRdb carries this immuneACCESS record with in-frame sequences only. Its versions omit some clonotypes, under half of them owing to an unresolved V gene in the studies checked, with the rest unexplained. V and J calls plus clone size are reproduced from that table; the DNA served to infer D and trimming. The sample yields 300,000 to 350,000 clones; around nine tenths were counted once. In total, the top ten clones hold under 7% of the sample.

As for this clone: Its antigen is still unknown. No much larger clone is present one base from it, and per-base qualities are unavailable.

One collaborating source in Seattle enrolled patients while the patients were actively infected and followed the patients over time throughout the course of disease. The collaborating institutions used their own protocols to collect whole blood in K2EDTA tubes. For TCRbeta analysis, collaborators shipped samples as frozen whole blood, isolated PBMCs, or DNA extracted from either of those sample types. The source of this sequence is a woman in her twenties or thirties with COVID-19, enrolled during active disease. In this chain, TRBV7-8 is recombined with TRBJ1-2; TRBD1 fits 9 bases in the junction. The sequencing sample was made of peripheral blood. The encoded CDR3 is CASSLTGGGYTF. The sequence in DNA is TGTGCCAGCAGCCTCACAGGGGGCGGCTACACCTTC.